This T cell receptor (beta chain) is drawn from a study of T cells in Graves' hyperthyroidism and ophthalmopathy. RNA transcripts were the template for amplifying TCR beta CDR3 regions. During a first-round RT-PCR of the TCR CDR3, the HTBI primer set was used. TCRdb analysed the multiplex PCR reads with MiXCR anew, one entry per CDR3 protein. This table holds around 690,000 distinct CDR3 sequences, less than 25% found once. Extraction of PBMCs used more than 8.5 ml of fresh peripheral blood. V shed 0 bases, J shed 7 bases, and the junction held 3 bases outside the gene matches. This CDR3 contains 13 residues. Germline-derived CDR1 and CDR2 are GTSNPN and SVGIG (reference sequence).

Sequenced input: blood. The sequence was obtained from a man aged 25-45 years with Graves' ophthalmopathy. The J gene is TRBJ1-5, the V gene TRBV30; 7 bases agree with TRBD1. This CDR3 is CAWSVRQGQPQHF. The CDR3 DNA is TGTGCCTGGAGTGTACGACAGGGCCAGCCCCAGCATTTT.